The TCR beta chain described here comes from a study of cytomegalovirus exposure and HLA in healthy donors. Germline V gene lookup returns CDR1 ENHRY and CDR2 SYGVKD. This CDR3 spans 14 amino acids. V lost 10 bases, J lost 1 base, and 8 bases stayed unmatched. With regard to this clone: Antigen specificity is unknown.

Overall study results and limits: Reports indicated that the classifier achieved high specificity and sensitivity in diagnosing cytomegalovirus status. There were around 160 TCR beta chains listed as cytomegalovirus-associated.

Repertoires were generated with immunoSEQ multiplex PCR, while TCRdb's copy carries only in-frame clones and drops some. Found here are 150,000 to 200,000 clones, around four fifths of them singletons; the top ten hold around 2%. This chain uses TRBV10-3 with TRBJ2-7; 9 bases map to TRBD2. The receptor's source is a man aged 25-40 years in good health and CMV-seropositive. The sample comprised PBMCs. The CDR3 sequence: CATLAGTNSYEQYF. The CDR3, as DNA: TGTGCCACCCTAGCGGGAACAAATTCCTACGAGCAGTACTTC.